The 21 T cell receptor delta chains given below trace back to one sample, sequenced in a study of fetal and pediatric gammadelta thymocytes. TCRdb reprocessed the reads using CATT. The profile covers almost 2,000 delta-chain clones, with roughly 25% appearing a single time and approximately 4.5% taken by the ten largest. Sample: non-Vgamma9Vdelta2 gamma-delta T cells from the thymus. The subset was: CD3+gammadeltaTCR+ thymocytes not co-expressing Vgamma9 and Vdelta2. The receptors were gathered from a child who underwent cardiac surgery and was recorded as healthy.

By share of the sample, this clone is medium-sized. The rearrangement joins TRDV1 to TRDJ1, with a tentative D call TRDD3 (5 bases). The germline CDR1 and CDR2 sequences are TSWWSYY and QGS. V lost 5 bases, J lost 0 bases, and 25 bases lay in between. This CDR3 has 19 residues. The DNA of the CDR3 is TGTGCTCTTGGGCCTCAAGGGGGTACTGCCTCACTGTACACCGATAAACTCATCTTT. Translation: CALGPQGGTASLYTDKLIF.

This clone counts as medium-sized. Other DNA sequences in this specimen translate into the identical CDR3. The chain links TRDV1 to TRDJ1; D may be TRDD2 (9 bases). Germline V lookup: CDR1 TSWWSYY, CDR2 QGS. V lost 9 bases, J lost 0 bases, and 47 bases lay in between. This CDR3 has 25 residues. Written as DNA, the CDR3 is TGTGCTCTCCTATTAGCGAGGCCTTCCTACGTGGGTGGGGGATCAGGAGGGTCGTACACCGATAAACTCATCTTT. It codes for CALLLARPSYVGGGSGGSYTDKLIF.

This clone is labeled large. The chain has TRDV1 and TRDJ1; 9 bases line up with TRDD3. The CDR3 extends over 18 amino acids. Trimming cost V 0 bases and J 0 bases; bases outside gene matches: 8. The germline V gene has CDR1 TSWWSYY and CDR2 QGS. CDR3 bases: TGTGCTCTTGGGGAACTTTTGGGGGATAGAGAGTACACCGATAAACTCATCTTT. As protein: CALGELLGDREYTDKLIF.

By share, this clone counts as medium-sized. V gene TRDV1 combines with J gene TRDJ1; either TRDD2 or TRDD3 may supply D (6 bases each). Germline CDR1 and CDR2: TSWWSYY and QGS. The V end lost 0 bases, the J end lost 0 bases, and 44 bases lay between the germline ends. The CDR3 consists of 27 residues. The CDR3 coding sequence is TGTGCTCTTGGGGAACTTGAGGCCTCCAGGCCCTCGGGATTTCCTAGCCTGGGGATTGGGTACACCGATAAACTCATCTTT. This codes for CALGELEASRPSGFPSLGIGYTDKLIF.

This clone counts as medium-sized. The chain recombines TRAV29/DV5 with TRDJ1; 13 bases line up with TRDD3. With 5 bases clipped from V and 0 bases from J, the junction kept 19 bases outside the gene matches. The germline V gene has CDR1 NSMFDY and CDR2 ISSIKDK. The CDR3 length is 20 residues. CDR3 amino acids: CAACGDSRLGDTSYTDKLIF. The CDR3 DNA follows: TGTGCAGCTTGTGGGGATAGTCGACTGGGGGATACGTCGTACACCGATAAACTCATCTTT.

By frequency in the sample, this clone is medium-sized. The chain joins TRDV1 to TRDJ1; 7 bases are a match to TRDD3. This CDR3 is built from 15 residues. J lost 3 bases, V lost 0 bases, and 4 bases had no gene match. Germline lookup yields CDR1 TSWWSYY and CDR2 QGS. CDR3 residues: CALGELKGDPDKLIF. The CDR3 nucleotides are TGTGCTCTTGGGGAACTAAAGGGGGATCCCGATAAACTCATCTTT.

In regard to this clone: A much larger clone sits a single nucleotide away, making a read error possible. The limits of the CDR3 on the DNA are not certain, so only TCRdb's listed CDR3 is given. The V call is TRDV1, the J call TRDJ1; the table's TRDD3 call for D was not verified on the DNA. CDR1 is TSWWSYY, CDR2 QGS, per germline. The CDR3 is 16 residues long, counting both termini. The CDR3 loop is CARGELRYSCADKLIF.

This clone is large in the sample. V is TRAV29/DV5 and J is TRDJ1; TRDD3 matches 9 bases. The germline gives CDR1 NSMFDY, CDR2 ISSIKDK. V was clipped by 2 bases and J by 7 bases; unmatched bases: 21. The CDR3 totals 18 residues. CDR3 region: CAASRKRRGYAGKVKLIF. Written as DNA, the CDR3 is TGTGCAGCAAGTCGAAAGCGGAGGGGATACGCAGGGAAGGTTAAACTCATCTTT.

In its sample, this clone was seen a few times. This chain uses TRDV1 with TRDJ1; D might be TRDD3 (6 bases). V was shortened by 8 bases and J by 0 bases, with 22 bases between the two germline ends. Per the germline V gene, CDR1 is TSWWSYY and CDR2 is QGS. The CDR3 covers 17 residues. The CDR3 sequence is CALHWGGGPPYTDKLIF. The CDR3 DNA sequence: TGTGCTCTTCATTGGGGGGGGGGACCCCCGTACACCGATAAACTCATCTTT.

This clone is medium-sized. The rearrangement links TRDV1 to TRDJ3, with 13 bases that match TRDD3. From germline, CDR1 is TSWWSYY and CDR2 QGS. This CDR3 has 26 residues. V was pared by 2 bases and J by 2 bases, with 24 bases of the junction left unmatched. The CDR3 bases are TGTGCTCTTGGGGAATCTACCCTACCCCGGCCTTGCCCACTGGGGGATACGGCCTGGGACACCCGACAGATGTTTTTC. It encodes CALGESTLPRPCPLGDTAWDTRQMFF.

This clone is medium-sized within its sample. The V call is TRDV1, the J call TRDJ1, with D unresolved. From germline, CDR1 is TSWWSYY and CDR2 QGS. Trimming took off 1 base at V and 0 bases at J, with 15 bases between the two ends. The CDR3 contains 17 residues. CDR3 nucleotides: TGTGCTCTTGGGGAACGCACCCGGCGGCCCGACACCGATAAACTCATCTTT. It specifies CALGERTRRPDTDKLIF.

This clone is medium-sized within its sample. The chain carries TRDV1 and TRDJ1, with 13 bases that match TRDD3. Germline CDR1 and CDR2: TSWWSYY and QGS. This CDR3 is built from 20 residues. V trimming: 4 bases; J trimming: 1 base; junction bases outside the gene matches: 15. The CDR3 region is CALGVFLPITGGYGTDKLIF. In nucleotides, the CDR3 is TGTGCTCTTGGGGTGTTCCTCCCTATTACTGGGGGATACGGCACCGATAAACTCATCTTT.

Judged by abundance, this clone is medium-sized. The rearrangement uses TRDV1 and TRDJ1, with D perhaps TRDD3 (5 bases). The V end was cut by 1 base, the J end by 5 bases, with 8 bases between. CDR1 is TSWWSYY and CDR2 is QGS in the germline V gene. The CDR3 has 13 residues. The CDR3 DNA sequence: TGTGCTCTTGGGGAACGTTTGGGGGATAAACTCATCTTT. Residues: CALGERLGDKLIF.

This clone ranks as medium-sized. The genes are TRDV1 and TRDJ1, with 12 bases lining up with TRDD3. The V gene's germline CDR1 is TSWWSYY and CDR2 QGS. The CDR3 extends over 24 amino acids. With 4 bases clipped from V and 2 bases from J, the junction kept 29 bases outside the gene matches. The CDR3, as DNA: TGTGCTCTTGGGGCTCCTCCACTGGGCTTCTCCTGTGCTGGGGGATACGCGAAAACCGATAAACTCATCTTT. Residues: CALGAPPLGFSCAGGYAKTDKLIF.

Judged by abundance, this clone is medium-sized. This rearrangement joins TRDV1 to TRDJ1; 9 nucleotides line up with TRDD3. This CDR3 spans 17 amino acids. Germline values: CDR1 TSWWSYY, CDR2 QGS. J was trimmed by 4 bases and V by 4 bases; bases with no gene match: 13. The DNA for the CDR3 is TGTGCTCTTGGGGTTACATGGGGATACGCGGAAAACGATAAACTCATCTTT. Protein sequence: CALGVTWGYAENDKLIF.

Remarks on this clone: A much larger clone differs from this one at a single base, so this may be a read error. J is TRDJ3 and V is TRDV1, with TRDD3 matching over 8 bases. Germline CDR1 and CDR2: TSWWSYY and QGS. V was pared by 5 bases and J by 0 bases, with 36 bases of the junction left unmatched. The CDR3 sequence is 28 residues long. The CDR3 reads CALGPPLPPRSLAVLGALSSWDTRQMFF. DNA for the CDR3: TGTGCTCTTGGGCCACCTCTTCCCCCCCGCTCCTTGGCGGTACTGGGGGCCCTGAGCTCCTGGGACACCCGACAGATGTTTTTC.

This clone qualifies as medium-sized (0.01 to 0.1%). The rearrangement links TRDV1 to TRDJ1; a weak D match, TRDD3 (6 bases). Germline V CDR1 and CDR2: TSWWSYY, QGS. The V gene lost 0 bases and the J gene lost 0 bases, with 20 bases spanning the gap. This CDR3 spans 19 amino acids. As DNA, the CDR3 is TGTGCTCTTGGGGAACTATTCCGGGGGACCCCCGGGTACACCGATAAACTCATCTTT. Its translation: CALGELFRGTPGYTDKLIF.

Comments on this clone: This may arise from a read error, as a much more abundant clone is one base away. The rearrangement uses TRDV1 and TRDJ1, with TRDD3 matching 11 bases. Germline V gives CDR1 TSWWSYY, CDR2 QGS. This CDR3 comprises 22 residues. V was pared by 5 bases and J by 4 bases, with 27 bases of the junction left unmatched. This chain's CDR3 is CALGYNALPAKYWGISVDKLIF. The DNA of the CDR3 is TGTGCTCTTGGGTATAATGCCCTACCGGCCAAGTACTGGGGGATATCGGTCGATAAACTCATCTTT.

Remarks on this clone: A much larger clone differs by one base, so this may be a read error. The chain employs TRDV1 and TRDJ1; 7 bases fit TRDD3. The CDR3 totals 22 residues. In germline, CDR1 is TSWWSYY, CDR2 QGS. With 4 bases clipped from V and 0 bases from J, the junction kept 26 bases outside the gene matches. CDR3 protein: CALGVLPTTWYLGGSHTDKLIF. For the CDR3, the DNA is TGTGCTCTTGGGGTTTTACCTACCACCTGGTACTTGGGGGGATCCCACACCGATAAACTCATCTTT.

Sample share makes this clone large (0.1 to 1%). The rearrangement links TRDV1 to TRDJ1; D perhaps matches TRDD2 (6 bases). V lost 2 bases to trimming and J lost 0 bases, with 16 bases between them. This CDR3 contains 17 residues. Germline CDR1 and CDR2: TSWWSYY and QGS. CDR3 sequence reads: CALGESILLGDTDKLIF. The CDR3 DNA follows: TGTGCTCTTGGGGAATCAATCCTACTTGGGGACACCGATAAACTCATCTTT.

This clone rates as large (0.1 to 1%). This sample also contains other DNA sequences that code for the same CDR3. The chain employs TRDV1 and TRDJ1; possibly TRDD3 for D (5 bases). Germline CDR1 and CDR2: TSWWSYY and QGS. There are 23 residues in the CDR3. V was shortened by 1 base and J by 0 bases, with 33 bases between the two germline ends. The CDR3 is CALGEPFYLWGPILHLYTDKLIF. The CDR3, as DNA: TGTGCTCTTGGGGAACCGTTTTACCTTTGGGGACCAATACTGCACCTATACACCGATAAACTCATCTTT.